This TCR beta chain appears in the sequencing data of a study of CXCR3-negative and CXCR3-positive naive CD8 T cells. General study results and limits: Surface CD5 matched across naive subsets, and TRB CDR3 properties served to infer TCR strength. Memory, not naive, CXCR3-negative and CXCR3-positive cells differed in TRBV-TRBJ usage. Sequencing showed both naive subsets with comparably high diversity, and memory CD8+ cells much lower.

A note on this clonotype: The antigen remains unidentified.

Germline CDR1 is SGHDT and CDR2 is YYEEEE. This CDR3 has 16 amino acids. TRB cDNA libraries were made by UMI-labeled 5' RACE. Each CDR3 protein gets one entry in TCRdb, which reprocessed the 5' RACE reads and gives no DNA. Recorded here are about 62,000 distinct CDR3 sequences; the top ten clones represent about 4.6%. CD45RO-CCR7+CD27+CD95- characterized naive CD8+ T cells. This chain joins TRBV5-6 and TRBJ2-1; with no DNA, the TCRdb D assignment of TRBD1 cannot be verified. The specimen sequenced was naive CXCR3- CD8+ T cells from blood. The subset is: CD45RO-CCR7+CD27+CD95- naive CD8+ T cells lacking CXCR3 (TNR3-). This receptor was obtained from a human donor in good health. Some clones in this sample may be carry-over from other donors' samples. The chain's CDR3 is CASSLGTWTVNNEQFF.